The 8 T cell receptor beta chains below were found in one sample sequenced in a study of CD8+ T cells in alopecia areata. RNA extraction and reverse transcription yielded cDNA as sequencing template. TCRdb keeps only in-frame clones here, not all; method: immunoSEQ multiplex PCR. The table includes around 290,000 clones, roughly 64% detected once. As to treatment: oral pan-JAK inhibitor, 5-10 mg twice daily. Sequenced material: CD4+ T cells sorted from blood, taken at week 24, from a patient treated with tofacitinib. All receptors derive from a human donor with alopecia areata.

The table lists this clone with a few counts. This rearrangement joins TRBV11-3 to TRBJ2-3; a weak D match, TRBD2 (7 bases). The CDR3 covers 16 residues. V lost 3 bases and J 10 bases, leaving 23 bases between the germline ends. Germline lookup yields CDR1 SGHNT and CDR2 YENEEA. CDR3 loop: CASSFGYGRGAGSQYF. Written as DNA, the CDR3 is TGTGCCAGCAGCTTTGGGTACGGCCGGGGGGCGGGATCGCAGTATTTT.

This clone was detected once. The chain couples TRBV5-1 to TRBJ2-7, with a weak D call TRBD1 (6 bases). Trimming cost V 5 bases and J 3 bases, with 9 bases left between them. In germline, CDR1 is SGHRS, CDR2 YFSETQ. The CDR3 extends over 12 amino acids. For the CDR3, the DNA is TGCGCCAGCAGATCGGACAGCTACGAGCAGTACTTC. Amino acid sequence: CASRSDSYEQYF.

The genes are TRBV30 and TRBJ2-1; D possibly corresponds to TRBD1 (6 bases). The CDR3 has 15 amino acids. V dropped 2 bases and J dropped 9 bases, with 20 bases sitting between them. From germline, CDR1 is GTSNPN and CDR2 SVGIG (reference sequence). Written as DNA, the CDR3 is TGTGCCTGGAGTCACGGCAGGGGAAGCTCGGGTGAGCAGTTCTTC. This codes for CAWSHGRGSSGEQFF.

The chain couples TRBV9 to TRBJ1-1; D remains unclear. The V end lost 4 bases, the J end lost 1 base, and 8 bases lay between the germline ends. CDR1 is SGDLS and CDR2 is YYNGEE in the germline V gene. The CDR3 contains 13 residues. CDR3 DNA: TGTGCCAGCAGCCCACGGTCGAACACTGAAGCTTTCTTT. Amino acids: CASSPRSNTEAFF.

This clone was detected a few times. The chain links TRBV29-1 to TRBJ1-1; D remains ambiguous. This CDR3 spans 14 amino acids. The V end lost 4 bases, the J end lost 7 bases, and 19 bases lay between the germline ends. Germline V gives CDR1 SQVTM, CDR2 ANQGSEA. The CDR3 nucleotides read TGCAGCGTTGTCGGTAGGGTTGAACACGGTGAAGCTTTCTTT. Encoded protein: CSVVGRVEHGEAFF.

The sample holds a few counts of this clone. The rearrangement links TRBV28 to TRBJ2-1; D possibly corresponds to TRBD2 (5 bases). The V gene's germline CDR1 is MDHEN and CDR2 SYDVKM. The CDR3 has 14 residues. V shed 1 base and J shed 4 bases, with 8 bases lying between them. The CDR3 coding sequence is TGTGCCAGCAGTTTATCTCCGGGATACAATGAGCAGTTCTTC. Translation gives CASSLSPGYNEQFF.

CDR3 loop: CSVVDSYEQYF. CDR3 bases: TGCAGCGTTGTTGACTCCTACGAGCAGTACTTC. The rearrangement links TRBV29-1 to TRBJ2-7; no firm D call. The V end was cut by 4 bases, the J end by 0 bases, with 4 bases between. The CDR3 consists of 11 residues. Germline CDR1 is SQVTM and CDR2 is ANQGSEA.

The chain has TRBV6-5 and TRBJ1-1; TRBD1 agrees at 7 bases. This CDR3 is 12 amino acids long. Unmatched junction bases numbered 5, after V lost 9 bases and J lost 4 bases. Germline-derived CDR1 and CDR2 are MNHEY and SVGAGI. Here the CDR3 DNA reads TGTGCCAGTAAACAGGGGATCACTGAAGCTTTCTTT. Its translation is CASKQGITEAFF.